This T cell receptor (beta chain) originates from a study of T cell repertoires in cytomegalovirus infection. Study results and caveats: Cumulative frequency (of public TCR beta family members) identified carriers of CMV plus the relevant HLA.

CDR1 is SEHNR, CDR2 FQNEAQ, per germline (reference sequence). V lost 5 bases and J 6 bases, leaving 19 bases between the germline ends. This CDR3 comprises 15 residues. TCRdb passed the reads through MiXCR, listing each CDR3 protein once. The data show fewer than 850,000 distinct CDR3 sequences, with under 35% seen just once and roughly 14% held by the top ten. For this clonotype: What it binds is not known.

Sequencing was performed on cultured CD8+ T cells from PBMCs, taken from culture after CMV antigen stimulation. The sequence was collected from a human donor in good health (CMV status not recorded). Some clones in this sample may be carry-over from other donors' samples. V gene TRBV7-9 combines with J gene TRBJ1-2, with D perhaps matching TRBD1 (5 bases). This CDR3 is CASSVGSGYGNGYTF. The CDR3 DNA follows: TGTGCCAGCAGCGTAGGGTCAGGGTACGGCAATGGCTACACCTTC.